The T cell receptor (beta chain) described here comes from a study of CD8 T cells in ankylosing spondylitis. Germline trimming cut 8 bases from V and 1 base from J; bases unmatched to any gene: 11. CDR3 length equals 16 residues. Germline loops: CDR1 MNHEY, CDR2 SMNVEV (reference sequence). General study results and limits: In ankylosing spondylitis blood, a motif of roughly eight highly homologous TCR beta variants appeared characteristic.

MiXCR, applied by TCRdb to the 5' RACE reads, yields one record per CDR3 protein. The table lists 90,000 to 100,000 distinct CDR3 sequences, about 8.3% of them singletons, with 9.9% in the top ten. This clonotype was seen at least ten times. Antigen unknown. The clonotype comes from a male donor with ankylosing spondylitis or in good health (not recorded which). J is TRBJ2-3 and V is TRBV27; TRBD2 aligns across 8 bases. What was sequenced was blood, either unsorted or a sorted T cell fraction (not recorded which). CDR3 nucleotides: TGTGCCAGCTCGAACCGGGGGGGGGAAGGCACAGATACGCAGTATTTT. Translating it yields CASSNRGGEGTDTQYF.